This T cell receptor (beta chain) is drawn from a study of blood T cell repertoires in COVID-19. Across the study: Sites across the United States, Italy and Spain contributed samples from acute and convalescent COVID-19. In each case, the material was cDNA or gDNA derived from T cells, B-cell-depleted T cells, or PBMCs.

Germline V gene lookup returns CDR1 SNHLY and CDR2 FYNNEI. The V end lost 7 bases, the J end lost 9 bases, and 12 bases lay between the germline ends. The CDR3 extends over 11 amino acids. Under the authors' procedure: Estimated nucleated cell counts came from reference gene primer amplification. Profiled with immunoSEQ multiplex PCR; TCRdb holds only in-frame clones, not every one. D and trimming were read from the DNA, whereas the V and J calls and clone size are those reported in that table. Of over 80,000 clones listed, around 87% are singletons. The material sequenced was peripheral blood. The source is a human donor in a cohort sampled during active COVID-19. This sequence joins TRBV2 and TRBJ2-5, with D tentatively TRBD2 (6 bases). The CDR3 loop is CASTSRESQYF. The CDR3 DNA sequence: TGTGCCAGCACTTCCCGGGAGTCCCAGTACTTC.